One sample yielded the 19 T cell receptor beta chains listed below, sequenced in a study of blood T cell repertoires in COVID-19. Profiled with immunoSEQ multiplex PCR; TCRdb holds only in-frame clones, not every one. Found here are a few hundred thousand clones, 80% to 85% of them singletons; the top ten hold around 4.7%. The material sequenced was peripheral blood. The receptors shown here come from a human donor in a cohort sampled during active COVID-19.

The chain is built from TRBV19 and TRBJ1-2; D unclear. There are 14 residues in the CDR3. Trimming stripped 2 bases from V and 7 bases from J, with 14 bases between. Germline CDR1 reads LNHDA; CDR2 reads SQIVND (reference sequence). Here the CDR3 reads CASSITPGSSGYTF. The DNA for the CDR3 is TGTGCCAGTAGTATAACCCCAGGTTCCTCTGGCTACACCTTC.

CDR3 protein: CASMTGANTEAFF. In nucleotides, the CDR3 is TGTGCCAGCATGACAGGGGCGAACACTGAAGCTTTCTTT. The chain employs TRBV6-5 and TRBJ1-1, with 8 bases lining up with TRBD1. Germline values: CDR1 MNHEY, CDR2 SVGAGI. The CDR3 is 13 residues long. J lost 1 base, V lost 7 bases, and 2 bases had no gene match.

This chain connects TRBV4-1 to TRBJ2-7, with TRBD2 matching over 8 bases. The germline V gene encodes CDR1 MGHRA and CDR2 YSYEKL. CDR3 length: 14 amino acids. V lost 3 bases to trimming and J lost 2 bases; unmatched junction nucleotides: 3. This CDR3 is CASSQGLEAYEQYF. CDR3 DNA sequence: TGCGCCAGCAGCCAGGGACTAGAAGCCTACGAGCAGTACTTC.

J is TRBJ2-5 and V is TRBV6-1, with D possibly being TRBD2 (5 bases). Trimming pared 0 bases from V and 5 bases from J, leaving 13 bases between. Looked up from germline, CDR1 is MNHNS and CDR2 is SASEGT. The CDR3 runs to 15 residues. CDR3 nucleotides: TGTGCCAGCAGTGAAGCCCCCCGACCGGGGGAGACCCAGTACTTC. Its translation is CASSEAPRPGETQYF.

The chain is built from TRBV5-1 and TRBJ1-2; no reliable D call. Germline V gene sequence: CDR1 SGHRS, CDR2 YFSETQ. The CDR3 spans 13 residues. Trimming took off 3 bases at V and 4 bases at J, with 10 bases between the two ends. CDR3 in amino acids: CASSSGSSYGYTF. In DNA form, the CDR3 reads TGCGCCAGCAGCTCCGGGAGCTCCTATGGCTACACCTTC.

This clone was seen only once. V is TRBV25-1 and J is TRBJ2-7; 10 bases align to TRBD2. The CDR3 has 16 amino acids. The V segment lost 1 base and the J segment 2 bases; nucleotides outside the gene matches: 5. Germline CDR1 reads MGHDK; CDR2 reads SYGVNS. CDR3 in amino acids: CASSEWRLAGTYEQYF. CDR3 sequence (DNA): TGTGCCAGCAGTGAATGGAGACTAGCGGGTACCTACGAGCAGTACTTC.

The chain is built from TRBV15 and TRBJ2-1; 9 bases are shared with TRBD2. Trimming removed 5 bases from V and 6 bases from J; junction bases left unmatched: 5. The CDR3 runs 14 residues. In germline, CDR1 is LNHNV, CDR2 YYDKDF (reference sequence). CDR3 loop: CATSLIAGVNEQFF. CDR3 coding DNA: TGTGCCACCAGCTTGATAGCGGGAGTCAATGAGCAGTTCTTC.

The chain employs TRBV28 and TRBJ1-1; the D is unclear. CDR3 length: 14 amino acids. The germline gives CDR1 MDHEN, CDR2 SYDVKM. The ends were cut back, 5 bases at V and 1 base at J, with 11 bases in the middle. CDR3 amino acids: CASSPRPGNTEAFF. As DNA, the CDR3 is TGTGCCAGCAGTCCTCGCCCCGGGAACACTGAAGCTTTCTTT. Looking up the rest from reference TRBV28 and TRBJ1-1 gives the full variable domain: DVKVTQSSRYLVKRTGEKVFLECVQDMDHENMFWYRQDPGLGLRLIYFSYDVKMKEKGDIPEGYSVSREKKERFSLILESASTNQTSMYLCASSPRPGNTEAFFGQGTRLTVV.

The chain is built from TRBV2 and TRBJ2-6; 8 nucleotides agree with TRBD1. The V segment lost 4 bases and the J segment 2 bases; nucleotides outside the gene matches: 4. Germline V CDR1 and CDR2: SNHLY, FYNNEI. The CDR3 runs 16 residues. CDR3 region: CASSGAQGAGANVLTF. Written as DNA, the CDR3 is TGTGCCAGCAGTGGAGCACAGGGGGCTGGGGCCAACGTCCTGACTTTC.

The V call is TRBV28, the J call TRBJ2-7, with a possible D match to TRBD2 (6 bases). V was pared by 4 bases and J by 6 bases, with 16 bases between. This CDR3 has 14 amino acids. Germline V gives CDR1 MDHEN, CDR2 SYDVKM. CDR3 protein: CASSSSGLQGEQYF. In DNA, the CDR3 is TGTGCCAGCAGTTCCTCGGGACTTCAGGGCGAGCAGTACTTC.

The CDR3 nucleotides are TGTGCCAGTAGTAGGGGGACAGCGTTCTCCTACGAGCAGTACTTC. This translates into CASSRGTAFSYEQYF. The chain combines TRBV19 with TRBJ2-7; 7 nucleotides match TRBD1. The CDR3 loop spans 15 amino acids. Trimming at V came to 4 bases and at J to 0 bases, leaving 6 bases not matched to a gene. Germline V gene data show CDR1 as LNHDA and CDR2 as SQIVND (reference sequence).

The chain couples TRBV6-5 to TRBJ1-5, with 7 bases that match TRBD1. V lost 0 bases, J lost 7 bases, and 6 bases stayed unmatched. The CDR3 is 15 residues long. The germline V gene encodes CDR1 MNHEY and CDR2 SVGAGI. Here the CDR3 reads CASSYSAGGRQPQHF. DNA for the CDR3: TGTGCCAGCAGTTACTCGGCAGGGGGTAGGCAGCCCCAGCATTTT.

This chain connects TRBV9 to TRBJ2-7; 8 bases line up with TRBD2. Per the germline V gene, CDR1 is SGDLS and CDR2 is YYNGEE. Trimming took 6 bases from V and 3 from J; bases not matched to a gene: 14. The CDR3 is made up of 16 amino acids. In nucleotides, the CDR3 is TGTGCCAGCACCGCGGGTGCGGGAGGCTCCTTCTACGAGCAGTACTTC. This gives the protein CASTAGAGGSFYEQYF.

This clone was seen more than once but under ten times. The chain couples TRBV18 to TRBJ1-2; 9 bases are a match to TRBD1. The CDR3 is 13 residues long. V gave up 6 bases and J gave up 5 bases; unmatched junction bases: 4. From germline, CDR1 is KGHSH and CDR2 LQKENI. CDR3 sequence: CASSAGTGYGYTF. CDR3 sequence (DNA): TGTGCCAGCTCGGCCGGGACAGGGTATGGCTACACCTTC. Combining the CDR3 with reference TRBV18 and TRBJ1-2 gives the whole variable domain NAGVMQNPRHLVRRRGQEARLRCSPMKGHSHVYWYRQLPEEGLKFMVYLQKENIIDESGMPKERFSAEFPKEGPSILRIQQVVRGDSAAYFCASSAGTGYGYTFGSGTRLTVV.

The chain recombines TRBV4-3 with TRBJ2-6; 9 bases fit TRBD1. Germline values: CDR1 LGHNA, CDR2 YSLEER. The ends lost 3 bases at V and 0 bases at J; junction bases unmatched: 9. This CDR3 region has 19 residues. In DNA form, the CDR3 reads TGCGCCAGCAGCCATGATACAGGGGGCGTCCTCTCTGGGGCCAACGTCCTGACTTTC. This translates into CASSHDTGGVLSGANVLTF.

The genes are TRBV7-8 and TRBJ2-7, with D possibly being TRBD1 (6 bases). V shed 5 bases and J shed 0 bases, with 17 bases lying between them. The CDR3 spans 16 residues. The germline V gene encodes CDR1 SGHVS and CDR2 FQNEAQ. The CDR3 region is CASSPWTETSSYEQYF. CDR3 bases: TGTGCCAGCAGCCCCTGGACAGAGACGAGCTCCTACGAGCAGTACTTC.

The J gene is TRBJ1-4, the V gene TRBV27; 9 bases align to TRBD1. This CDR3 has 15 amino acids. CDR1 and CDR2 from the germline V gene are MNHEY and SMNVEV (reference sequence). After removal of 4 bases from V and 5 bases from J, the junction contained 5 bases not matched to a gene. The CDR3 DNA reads TGTGCCAGCAGTTCCCCCGGGACAGGGAATGAAAAACTGTTTTTT. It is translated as CASSSPGTGNEKLFF.

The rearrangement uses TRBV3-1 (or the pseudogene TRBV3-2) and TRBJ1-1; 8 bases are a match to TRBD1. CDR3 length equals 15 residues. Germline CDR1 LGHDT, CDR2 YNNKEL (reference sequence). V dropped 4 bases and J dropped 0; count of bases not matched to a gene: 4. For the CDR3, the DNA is TGTGCCAGCAGCCGGACAGGGATTTTGAACACTGAAGCTTTCTTT. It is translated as CASSRTGILNTEAFF.

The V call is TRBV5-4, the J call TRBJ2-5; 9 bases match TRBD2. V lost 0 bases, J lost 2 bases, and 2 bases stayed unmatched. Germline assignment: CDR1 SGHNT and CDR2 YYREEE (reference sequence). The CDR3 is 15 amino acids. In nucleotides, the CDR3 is TGTGCCAGCAGCTTGGGACTAGCGGTTCAAGAGACCCAGTACTTC. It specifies CASSLGLAVQETQYF.